Listed below are T cell receptor beta chains from one sample, sequenced in a study of blood T cell repertoires in COVID-19. Sequencing was performed with immunoSEQ multiplex PCR; in TCRdb, only in-frame clones are kept and a portion is missing. The table shows 43,000 or so clones, with 85% to 95% occurring only once. Sequencing used peripheral blood. The receptor set was obtained from a human donor in a cohort sampled during active COVID-19. The CDR3 runs from the conserved cysteine through the conserved F or W. A D gene is named only where the DNA matches it firmly. The listing skips clone size in some rows; elsewhere it reads once, few, many or a size class.

V gene: TRBV5-3
J gene: TRBJ1-5
D gene: TRBD1
clone size: NA
CDR3 DNA: TGTGCCAGAAGCCCGGGACAGGGCAATCAGCCCCAGCATTTT
CDR3 protein: CARSPGQGNQPQHF

V gene: TRBV7-2
J gene: TRBJ1-1
D gene: NA
clone size: NA
CDR3 DNA: TGTGCCAGCAGCTTTTCCGTCAGGAACACTGAAGCTTTCTTT
CDR3 protein: CASSFSVRNTEAFF

V gene: TRBV9
J gene: TRBJ2-3
D gene: TRBD2
clone size: NA
CDR3 DNA: TGTGCCAGCAGCCGGCGGGGGGGGCCCACAGATACGCAGTATTTT
CDR3 protein: CASSRRGGPTDTQYF

V gene: TRBV7-7
J gene: TRBJ1-5
D gene: TRBD1
clone size: few
CDR3 DNA: TGTGCCAGCAGCCAACAAAAACATACAGGGGGTAAGCGGGAATACAGCAATCAGCCCCAGCATTTT
CDR3 protein: CASSQQKHTGGKREYSNQPQHF

V gene: TRBV7-8
J gene: TRBJ1-4
D gene: NA
clone size: NA
CDR3 DNA: TGTGCCAGCAGCTTAGAAGCGTTACCGGCTAATGAAAAACTGTTTTTT
CDR3 protein: CASSLEALPANEKLFF

V gene: TRBV27
J gene: TRBJ1-2
D gene: NA
clone size: NA
CDR3 DNA: TGTGCCAGCAGTTTTTTCGGGGGGCAAGGGTATGGCTACACCTTC
CDR3 protein: CASSFFGGQGYGYTF

V gene: TRBV28
J gene: TRBJ1-2
D gene: NA
clone size: NA
CDR3 DNA: TGTGCCAGCAGTTTGAAAGCCGCTTATGGCTACACCTTC
CDR3 protein: CASSLKAAYGYTF

V gene: TRBV30
J gene: TRBJ2-5
D gene: NA
clone size: NA
CDR3 DNA: TGTGCCTGGAGCCATATGGGGGGGCTAGAGGAGACCCAGTACTTC
CDR3 protein: CAWSHMGGLEETQYF

V gene: TRBV29-1
J gene: TRBJ1-2
D gene: NA
clone size: NA
CDR3 DNA: TGCAGCGTTGAATCCAGTTGGGGCTACACCTTC
CDR3 protein: CSVESSWGYTF

V gene: TRBV15
J gene: TRBJ2-7
D gene: TRBD2
clone size: NA
CDR3 DNA: TGTGCCAGCGGCGGGGGGGACTCCTACGAGCAGTACTTC
CDR3 protein: CASGGGDSYEQYF

V gene: TRBV18
J gene: TRBJ1-1
D gene: NA
clone size: few
CDR3 DNA: TGTGCCAGCTCACCCATCTCAGGGGTGAACACTGAAGCTTTCTTT
CDR3 protein: CASSPISGVNTEAFF

V gene: TRBV9
J gene: TRBJ2-1
D gene: TRBD2
clone size: NA
CDR3 DNA: TGTGCCAGCAGCACAAGCGGGAGCTCCTACAATGAGCAGTTCTTC
CDR3 protein: CASSTSGSSYNEQFF

V gene: TRBV10-3
J gene: TRBJ2-1
D gene: TRBD1
clone size: NA
CDR3 DNA: TGTGCCATCACGGCGACCAAAGACAGGGGGCGCGGTGAGCAGTTCTTC
CDR3 protein: CAITATKDRGRGEQFF

V gene: TRBV4-3
J gene: TRBJ1-2
D gene: TRBD1
clone size: NA
CDR3 DNA: TGCGCCAGCAGCCAAGTGCTTGGACAGGGGTATGGCTACACCTTC
CDR3 protein: CASSQVLGQGYGYTF

V gene: TRBV9
J gene: TRBJ1-2
D gene: NA
clone size: NA
CDR3 DNA: TGTGCCAGCAGCGTAGAGCAGGGAAACTATGGCTACACCTTC
CDR3 protein: CASSVEQGNYGYTF

V gene: TRBV5-1
J gene: TRBJ1-1
D gene: NA
clone size: NA
CDR3 DNA: TGCGCCAGCAGCTTGGGTGCAGGGATAGGAGCTGAAGCTTTCTTT
CDR3 protein: CASSLGAGIGAEAFF

V gene: TRBV6-5
J gene: TRBJ2-7
D gene: TRBD2
clone size: once
CDR3 DNA: TGTGCCAGCAGTTACGGTTTCGCTAGCGGGAGTGGGGAGCAGTACTTC
CDR3 protein: CASSYGFASGSGEQYF

V gene: TRBV5-1
J gene: TRBJ2-1
D gene: TRBD1
clone size: NA
CDR3 DNA: TGCGCCAGCAGCCCGGGACAGGGTCCCCATGAGCAGTTCTTC
CDR3 protein: CASSPGQGPHEQFF

V gene: TRBV5-4
J gene: TRBJ2-5
D gene: TRBD1
clone size: NA
CDR3 DNA: TGTGCCAGCAACATGCGGGACAGGGGACGGGAGACCCAGTACTTC
CDR3 protein: CASNMRDRGRETQYF

V gene: TRBV12-5
J gene: TRBJ2-5
D gene: TRBD1
clone size: NA
CDR3 DNA: TGTGCTAGTGCCAACAGGGGAGATCGGGAGACCCAGTACTTC
CDR3 protein: CASANRGDRETQYF

V gene: TRBV2
J gene: TRBJ1-1
D gene: NA
clone size: NA
CDR3 DNA: TGTGCCAGCAGTCGACAAGACACTGAAGCTTTCTTT
CDR3 protein: CASSRQDTEAFF

V gene: TRBV3-1/TRBV3-2
J gene: TRBJ2-7
D gene: TRBD2
clone size: NA
CDR3 DNA: TGTGCCAGCAGCTCCGGACTAGCGGGATACGAGCAGTACTTC
CDR3 protein: CASSSGLAGYEQYF

V gene: TRBV30
J gene: TRBJ1-1
D gene: NA
clone size: NA
CDR3 DNA: TGTGCCTGGAGTGTTGCCAGGACTGAAGCTTTCTTT
CDR3 protein: CAWSVARTEAFF

V gene: TRBV18
J gene: TRBJ2-7
D gene: NA
clone size: once
CDR3 DNA: TGTGCCAGCTCACCAGCGGGCAGTATCTCCTACGAGCAGTACTTC
CDR3 protein: CASSPAGSISYEQYF

V gene: TRBV5-6
J gene: TRBJ2-4
D gene: NA
clone size: NA
CDR3 DNA: TGTGCCAGCAGCTCCCTTGCACAGGGCAACATTCAGTACTTC
CDR3 protein: CASSSLAQGNIQYF

V gene: TRBV19
J gene: TRBJ1-6
D gene: NA
clone size: NA
CDR3 DNA: TGTGCCAGTAGTTACACCGGGAAGAATTCACCCCTCCACTTT
CDR3 protein: CASSYTGKNSPLHF